These 24 T cell receptor beta chains were all obtained from the same sample, sequenced in a study of long-term antiretroviral therapy in people with HIV. Version v3.0 of the immunoSEQ assay was performed at survey level. Assay: immunoSEQ multiplex PCR; the TCRdb copy retains only in-frame clones and omits some. Among about 24,000 clones listed, roughly 88% were seen once. The sequencing used unsorted PBMCs, collected about 4.1 years after starting antiretroviral therapy. Source of these receptors: a man between 25 and 39 years old with HIV.

The V gene is TRBV18, the J gene TRBJ2-1; D call uncertain. Trimming stripped 5 bases from V and 1 base from J, with 15 bases between. CDR1 KGHSH and CDR2 LQKENI come from the germline V gene. The CDR3 consists of 16 residues. The DNA of the CDR3 is TGTGCCAGCTCAGCCTTCTCGGCCCATTCCTACAATGAGCAGTTCTTC. Translated: CASSAFSAHSYNEQFF.

The V gene is TRBV14, the J gene TRBJ2-7, with 8 positions matching TRBD1. CDR3 length: 15 amino acids. V shed 3 bases, J shed 2 bases, and the junction held 6 bases outside the gene matches. CDR1 is SGHDN, CDR2 FVKESK, per germline. The CDR3 region is CASSHLRTGPYEQYF. The CDR3 nucleotides are TGTGCCAGCAGCCATTTGAGGACAGGGCCCTACGAGCAGTACTTC. The full variable domain, with the rest looked up from reference TRBV14 and TRBJ2-7, is EAGVTQFPSHSVIEKGQTVTLRCDPISGHDNLYWYRRVMGKEIKFLLHFVKESKQDESGMPNNRFLAERTGGTYSTLKVQPAELEDSGVYFCASSHLRTGPYEQYFGPGTRLTVT.

The chain couples TRBV5-4 to TRBJ2-3; D is uncertain. V was clipped by 4 bases and J by 0 bases, with 3 bases between them. Germline lookup yields CDR1 SGHNT and CDR2 YYREEE (reference sequence). CDR3 length: 12 amino acids. The CDR3 spells CASSLSTDTQYF. The CDR3 coding sequence is TGTGCCAGCAGCCTGAGCACAGATACGCAGTATTTT.

The gene calls are TRBV18 and TRBJ2-5, with 7 bases aligning to TRBD1. The CDR3 extends over 15 amino acids. CDR1 and CDR2 from the germline V gene are KGHSH and LQKENI. Trimming at V came to 4 bases and at J to 6 bases, leaving 11 bases not matched to a gene. The CDR3 loop is CASSRATGIEQTQYF. The CDR3 nucleotides read TGTGCCAGCTCACGCGCGACAGGGATTGAGCAGACCCAGTACTTC.

The chain has TRBV19 and TRBJ1-5; no clear D gene. Germline V gene lookup returns CDR1 LNHDA and CDR2 SQIVND (reference sequence). The CDR3 contains 14 residues. The V end lost 8 bases, the J end lost 1 base, and 12 bases lay between the germline ends. CDR3 sequence: CASHLGSSNQPQHF. The CDR3 DNA follows: TGTGCCAGTCACCTTGGCTCGAGCAATCAGCCCCAGCATTTT.

As for this clone: Because the CDR3 is missing its conserved closing phenylalanine or tryptophan, this is likely a read error. No DNA is shown, since the ends of the CDR3 on it are uncertain; the CDR3 is the one TCRdb lists. V usage is TRBV2 and J usage is TRBJ2-3; the table gives TRBD1 as D, unverified against the DNA. Ends included, the CDR3 has 13 residues. The germline V gene has CDR1 SNHLY and CDR2 FYNNEI. The chain's CDR3 is CASSEKRDRGFLL.

J is TRBJ2-7 and V is TRBV9; D not certain. Germline CDR1 and CDR2: SGDLS and YYNGEE. This CDR3 spans 14 amino acids. V was shortened by 1 base and J by 0 bases, with 8 bases between the two germline ends. Here the CDR3 reads CASSVLDISYEQYF. CDR3 nucleotides: TGTGCCAGCAGCGTACTCGACATCTCCTACGAGCAGTACTTC.

The V and J genes are TRBV5-4 and TRBJ2-2; D tentatively fits TRBD1 or TRBD2 (5 bases each). There are 17 residues in the CDR3. Looked up from germline, CDR1 is SGHNT and CDR2 is YYREEE (reference sequence). Trimming pared 4 bases from V and 4 bases from J, leaving 20 bases between. CDR3 region: CASSPGRGVYGTGELFF. CDR3 in DNA: TGTGCCAGCAGCCCGGGGCGCGGAGTTTATGGCACCGGGGAGCTGTTTTTT.

A remark on this clone: The sample carries other DNA sequences with the same CDR3. The chain has TRBV4-2 and TRBJ2-7, with TRBD2 identical over 8 bases. The CDR3 contains 16 residues. V dropped 0 bases and J dropped 4; count of bases not matched to a gene: 8. Germline V lookup: CDR1 LGHNA, CDR2 YNFKEQ. The CDR3 DNA is TGTGCCAGCAGCCAAGATGACGCGGGAGGCTCTTACGAGCAGTACTTC. Translation: CASSQDDAGGSYEQYF.

Worth noting for this clone: At one boundary the junction diverges from the germline segment, which might be a read error. The chain is built from TRBV28 and TRBJ2-7, with D perhaps assigned TRBD1 or TRBD2 (5 bases each). The CDR3 is made up of 11 amino acids. Germline V gene sequence: CDR1 MDHEN, CDR2 SYDVKM. The CDR3 DNA sequence: TGTGCCAGCAGCCTTGGGACCGCTCCTAACTTC. Translation gives CASSLGTAPNF.

The chain links TRBV19 to TRBJ2-5, with 8 bases fitting TRBD1. J lost 4 bases, V lost 4 bases, and 8 bases had no gene match. In germline, CDR1 is LNHDA, CDR2 SQIVND (reference sequence). CDR3 size: 15 residues. Written as DNA, the CDR3 is TGTGCCAGTAGTACCGGGGTTACAGGGGGAGAGACCCAGTACTTC. Its translation is CASSTGVTGGETQYF.

J is TRBJ2-1 and V is TRBV5-5, with D possibly TRBD2 on 6 matching bases. CDR3 length: 16 amino acids. Germline lookup yields CDR1 SGHKS and CDR2 YYEKEE (reference sequence). The V gene lost 2 bases and the J gene lost 8 bases, with 20 bases spanning the gap. The CDR3 region has the DNA TGTGCCAGCAGCTTCACCCTACGGAGGGCCGACCATGAGCAGTTCTTC. It codes for CASSFTLRRADHEQFF.

The chain links TRBV27 to TRBJ1-5; D possibly corresponds to TRBD1 (5 bases). The CDR3 covers 14 residues. V was trimmed by 4 bases and J by 3 bases, leaving 10 bases between them. Germline CDR1 and CDR2: MNHEY and SMNVEV (reference sequence). CDR3 nucleotide sequence: TGTGCCAGCAGTTCTGGGACGTTCAATCAGCCCCAGCATTTT. It encodes CASSSGTFNQPQHF.

The gene calls are TRBV28 and TRBJ1-4, with 8 bases fitting TRBD1. With 5 bases clipped from V and 5 bases from J, the junction kept 10 bases outside the gene matches. Per the germline V gene, CDR1 is MDHEN and CDR2 is SYDVKM. The CDR3 extends over 16 amino acids. In DNA form, the CDR3 reads TGTGCCAGCAGTCCGGACAGGGCAATGATAAATGAAAAACTGTTTTTT. It specifies CASSPDRAMINEKLFF.

The table lists this clone with a few counts. The V and J genes are TRBV28 and TRBJ1-2; TRBD1 is a possible D gene (5 bases). Germline V gives CDR1 MDHEN, CDR2 SYDVKM. Between the trimmed V and J ends, which lost 2 bases and 5 bases, there was a span of 18 bases. The length of the CDR3 is 16 residues. CDR3 residues: CASSLLAGRERYGYTF. The CDR3 region has the DNA TGTGCCAGCAGTTTACTTGCGGGACGAGAACGTTATGGCTACACCTTC.

The rearrangement links TRBV5-6 to TRBJ2-1; 10 nucleotides align to TRBD2. The germline V gene has CDR1 SGHDT and CDR2 YYEEEE. The CDR3 length is 15 residues. V shed 4 bases, J shed 2 bases, and the junction held 3 bases outside the gene matches. The DNA of the CDR3 is TGTGCCAGCAGCGCCGGACTAGCGGCCTACAATGAGCAGTTCTTC. This encodes CASSAGLAAYNEQFF.

The rearrangement uses TRBV13 and TRBJ1-6; a weak D match, TRBD1 (5 bases). The germline V gene has CDR1 PRHDT and CDR2 FYEKMQ (reference sequence). V gave up 5 bases and J gave up 8 bases, with 19 bases separating them. The CDR3 extends over 16 amino acids. The CDR3 loop reads CASSPKGHIGDSPLHF. CDR3 in DNA: TGTGCCAGCAGCCCCAAAGGACATATCGGGGATTCACCCCTCCACTTT.

This chain joins TRBV5-5 and TRBJ1-1, with a tentative D call TRBD1 (5 bases). This CDR3 region has 13 residues. Germline V CDR1 and CDR2: SGHKS, YYEKEE (reference sequence). The V gene lost 3 bases and the J gene lost 2 bases, with 8 bases spanning the gap. This CDR3 is CASSWDLNTEAFF. CDR3 nucleotides: TGTGCCAGCAGCTGGGACCTCAACACTGAAGCTTTCTTT.

In this sample, this clone is large (0.1 to 1%). The CDR3 here is CASSPNSEITDTQYF. The DNA of the CDR3 is TGTGCCAGCAGCCCGAATTCCGAAATCACAGATACGCAGTATTTT. The chain has TRBV28 and TRBJ2-3; D gene unclear. CDR1 and CDR2 (germline): MDHEN, SYDVKM. Trimming stripped 6 bases from V and 2 bases from J, with 15 bases between. The CDR3 covers 15 residues.

The chain links TRBV6-1 to TRBJ2-7; D unresolved. The germline V and J ends were trimmed by 4 bases and 0 bases, with 16 bases remaining between them. This CDR3 has 16 amino acids. Germline V gene lookup returns CDR1 MNHNS and CDR2 SASEGT. The chain's CDR3 is CASSARLTGVSYEQYF. The CDR3 region has the DNA TGTGCCAGCAGTGCGCGACTGACGGGCGTCTCCTACGAGCAGTACTTC.

The gene calls are TRBV29-1 and TRBJ1-2; D unresolved. This CDR3 has 13 amino acids. V was shortened by 3 bases and J by 3 bases, with 11 bases between the two germline ends. Germline V gives CDR1 SQVTM, CDR2 ANQGSEA. The DNA of the CDR3 is TGCAGCGTTGAGGCCTCATGGGACTATGGCTACACCTTC. It encodes CSVEASWDYGYTF.

This chain uses TRBV30 with TRBJ1-6; D remains unclear. V was pared by 3 bases and J by 7 bases, with 10 bases between. The CDR3 spans 13 residues. Looked up from germline, CDR1 is GTSNPN and CDR2 is SVGIG (reference sequence). CDR3 sequence (DNA): TGTGCCTGGAGCGGGATGCAAAATTCACCCCTCCACTTT. Protein sequence: CAWSGMQNSPLHF.

The chain is built from TRBV27 and TRBJ2-1, with D perhaps TRBD2 (5 bases). Germline CDR1 MNHEY, CDR2 SMNVEV (reference sequence). CDR3 length: 17 residues. Trimming removed 7 bases from V and 2 bases from J, with 21 bases in between. CDR3 in DNA: TGTGCCAGCACCGATAGTCCCCGGGGTGGCACCTACAATGAGCAGTTCTTC. Its translation is CASTDSPRGGTYNEQFF.

The V gene is TRBV28, the J gene TRBJ1-2, with unresolved D. Germline V gene lookup returns CDR1 MDHEN and CDR2 SYDVKM. The CDR3 is 15 amino acids. V was pared by 5 bases and J by 4 bases, with 17 bases between. The CDR3 DNA reads TGTGCCAGCAGTCTACTCTTCGATGGTAGCTATGGCTACACCTTC. This gives the protein CASSLLFDGSYGYTF.